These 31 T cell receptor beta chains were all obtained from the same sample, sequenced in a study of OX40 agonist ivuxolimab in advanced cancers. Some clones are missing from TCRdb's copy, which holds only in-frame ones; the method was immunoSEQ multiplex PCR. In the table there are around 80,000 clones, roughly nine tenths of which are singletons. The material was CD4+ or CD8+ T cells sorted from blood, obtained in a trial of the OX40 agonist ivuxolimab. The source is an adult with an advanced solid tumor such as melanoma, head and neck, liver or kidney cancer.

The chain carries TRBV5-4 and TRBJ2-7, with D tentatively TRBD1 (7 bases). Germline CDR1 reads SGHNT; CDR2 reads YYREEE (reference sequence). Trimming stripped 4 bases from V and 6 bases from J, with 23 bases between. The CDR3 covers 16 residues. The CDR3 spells CASSLAGQINSREQYF. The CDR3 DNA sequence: TGTGCCAGCAGCCTTGCGGGACAGATCAATTCTCGCGAGCAGTACTTC.

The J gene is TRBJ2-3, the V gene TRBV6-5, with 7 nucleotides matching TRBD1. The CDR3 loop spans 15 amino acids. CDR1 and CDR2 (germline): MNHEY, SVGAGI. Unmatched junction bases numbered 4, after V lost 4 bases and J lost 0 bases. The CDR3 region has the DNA TGTGCCAGCAGTTCTGGACAGGTTAGCACAGATACGCAGTATTTT. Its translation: CASSSGQVSTDTQYF.

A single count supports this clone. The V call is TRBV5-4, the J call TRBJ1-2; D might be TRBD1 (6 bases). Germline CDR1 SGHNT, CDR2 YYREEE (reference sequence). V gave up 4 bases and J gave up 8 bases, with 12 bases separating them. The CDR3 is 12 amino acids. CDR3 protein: CASSAQGWGYTF. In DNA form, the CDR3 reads TGTGCCAGCAGCGCCCAGGGGTGGGGCTACACCTTC.

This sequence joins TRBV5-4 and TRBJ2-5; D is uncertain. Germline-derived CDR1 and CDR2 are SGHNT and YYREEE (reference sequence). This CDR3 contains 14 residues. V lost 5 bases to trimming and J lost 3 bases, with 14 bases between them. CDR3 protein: CASRARSNEETQYF. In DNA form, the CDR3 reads TGTGCCAGCAGGGCTAGGTCGAACGAAGAGACCCAGTACTTC.

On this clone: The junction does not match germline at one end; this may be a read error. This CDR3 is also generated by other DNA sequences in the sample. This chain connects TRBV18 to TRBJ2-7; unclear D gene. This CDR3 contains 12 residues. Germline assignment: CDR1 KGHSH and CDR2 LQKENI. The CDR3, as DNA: TGTGCCAGCTCCCCACGGTCCTACGAGCAGTACTTC. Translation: CASSPRSYEQYF.

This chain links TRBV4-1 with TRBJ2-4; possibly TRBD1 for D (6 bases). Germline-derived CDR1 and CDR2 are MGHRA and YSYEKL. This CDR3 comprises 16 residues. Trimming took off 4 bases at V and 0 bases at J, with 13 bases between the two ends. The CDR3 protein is CASSLTGTTAKNIQYF. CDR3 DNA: TGCGCCAGCAGCCTCACCGGGACAACAGCCAAAAACATTCAGTACTTC.

The CDR3: CASAQAGGWETQYF. The CDR3 DNA sequence: TGTGCCAGTGCACAAGCGGGAGGTTGGGAGACCCAGTACTTC. The V call is TRBV19, the J call TRBJ2-5; 9 bases are shared with TRBD2. V dropped 8 bases and J dropped 5; count of bases not matched to a gene: 9. The CDR3 runs 14 residues. Germline lookup yields CDR1 LNHDA and CDR2 SQIVND (reference sequence).

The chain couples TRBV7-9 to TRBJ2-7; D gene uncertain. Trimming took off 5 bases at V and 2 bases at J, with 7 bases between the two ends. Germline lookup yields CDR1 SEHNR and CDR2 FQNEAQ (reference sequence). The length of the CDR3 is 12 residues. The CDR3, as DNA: TGTGCCAGCAGCAGGGAAACCTACGAGCAGTACTTC. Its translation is CASSRETYEQYF. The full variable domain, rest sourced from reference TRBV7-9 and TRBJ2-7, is DTGVSQNPRHKITKRGQNVTFRCDPISEHNRLYWYRQTLGQGPEFLTYFQNEAQLEKSRLLSDRFSAERPKGSFSTLEIQRTEQGDSAMYLCASSRETYEQYFGPGTRLTVT.

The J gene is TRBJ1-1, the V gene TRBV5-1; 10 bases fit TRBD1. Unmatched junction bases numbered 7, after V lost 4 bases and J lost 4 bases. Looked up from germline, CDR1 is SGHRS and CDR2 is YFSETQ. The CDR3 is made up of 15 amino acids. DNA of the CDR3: TGCGCCAGCAGCAGACAGGGGGCGTGGGGCACTGAAGCTTTCTTT. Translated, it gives CASSRQGAWGTEAFF.

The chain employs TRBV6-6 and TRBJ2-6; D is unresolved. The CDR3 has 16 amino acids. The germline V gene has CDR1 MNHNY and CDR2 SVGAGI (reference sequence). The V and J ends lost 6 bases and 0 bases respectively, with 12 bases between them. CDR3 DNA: TGTGCCAGCAGCGCCGCGATCCCCTCTGGGGCCAACGTCCTGACTTTC. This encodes CASSAAIPSGANVLTF.

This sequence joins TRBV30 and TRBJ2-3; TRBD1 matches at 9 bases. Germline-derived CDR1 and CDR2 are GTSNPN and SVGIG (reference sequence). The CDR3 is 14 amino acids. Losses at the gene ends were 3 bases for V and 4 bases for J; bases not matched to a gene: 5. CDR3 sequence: CAWSRTGAADTQYF. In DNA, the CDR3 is TGTGCCTGGAGCCGGACAGGGGCGGCAGATACGCAGTATTTT.

The CDR3 DNA is TGTGCCATCAGTGAGGACAGAAATCAGCCCCAGCATTTT. Amino acids: CAISEDRNQPQHF. V is TRBV10-3 and J is TRBJ1-5, with TRBD1 as a possible D gene (5 bases). V lost 2 bases, J lost 4 bases, and 6 bases lay in between. Per germline, CDR1 ENHRY and CDR2 SYGVKD. The CDR3 loop spans 13 amino acids.

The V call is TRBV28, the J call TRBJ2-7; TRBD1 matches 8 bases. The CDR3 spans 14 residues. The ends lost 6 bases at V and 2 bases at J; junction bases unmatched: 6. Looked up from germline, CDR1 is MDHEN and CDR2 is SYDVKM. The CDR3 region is CASRSDRGAYEQYF. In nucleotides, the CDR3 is TGTGCCAGCAGATCAGACAGGGGTGCCTACGAGCAGTACTTC. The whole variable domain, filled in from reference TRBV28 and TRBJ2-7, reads DVKVTQSSRYLVKRTGEKVFLECVQDMDHENMFWYRQDPGLGLRLIYFSYDVKMKEKGDIPEGYSVSREKKERFSLILESASTNQTSMYLCASRSDRGAYEQYFGPGTRLTVT.

The CDR3 loop reads CASSTSGRAYEQYF. The DNA for the CDR3 is TGTGCCAGCTCCACTAGCGGGAGAGCCTACGAGCAGTACTTC. V is TRBV28 and J is TRBJ2-7, with TRBD2 matching over 11 bases. V was clipped by 8 bases and J by 2 bases; unmatched bases: 5. There are 14 residues in the CDR3. Germline lookup yields CDR1 MDHEN and CDR2 SYDVKM.

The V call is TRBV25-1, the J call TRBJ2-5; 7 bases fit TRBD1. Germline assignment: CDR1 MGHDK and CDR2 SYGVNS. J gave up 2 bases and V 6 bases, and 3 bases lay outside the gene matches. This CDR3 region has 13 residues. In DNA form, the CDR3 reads TGTGCCAGCAGATCCAGGGGGCAAGAGACCCAGTACTTC. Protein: CASRSRGQETQYF.

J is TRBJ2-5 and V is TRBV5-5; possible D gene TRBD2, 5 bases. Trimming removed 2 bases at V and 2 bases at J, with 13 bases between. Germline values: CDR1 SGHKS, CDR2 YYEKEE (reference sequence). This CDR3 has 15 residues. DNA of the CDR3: TGTGCCAGCAGCTTTTCTTGGACTGATCAAGAGACCCAGTACTTC. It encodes CASSFSWTDQETQYF.

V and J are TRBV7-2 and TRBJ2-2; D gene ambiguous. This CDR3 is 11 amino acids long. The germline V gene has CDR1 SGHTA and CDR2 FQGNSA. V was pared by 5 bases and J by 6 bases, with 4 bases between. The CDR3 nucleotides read TGTGCCAGCAGCCCGTCCGGGGAGCTGTTTTTT. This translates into CASSPSGELFF.

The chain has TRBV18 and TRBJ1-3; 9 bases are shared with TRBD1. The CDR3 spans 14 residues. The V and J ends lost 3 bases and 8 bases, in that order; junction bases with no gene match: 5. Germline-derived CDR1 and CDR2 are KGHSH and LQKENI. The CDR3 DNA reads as TGTGCCAGCTCACCGGGACAGGGAGGCTACACCATATATTTT. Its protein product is CASSPGQGGYTIYF. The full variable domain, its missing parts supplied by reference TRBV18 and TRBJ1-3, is NAGVMQNPRHLVRRRGQEARLRCSPMKGHSHVYWYRQLPEEGLKFMVYLQKENIIDESGMPKERFSAEFPKEGPSILRIQQVVRGDSAAYFCASSPGQGGYTIYFGEGSWLTVV.

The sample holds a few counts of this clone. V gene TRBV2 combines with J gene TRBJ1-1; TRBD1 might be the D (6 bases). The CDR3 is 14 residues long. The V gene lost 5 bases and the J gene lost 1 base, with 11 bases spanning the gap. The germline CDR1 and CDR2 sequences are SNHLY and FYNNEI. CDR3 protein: CASSPRTANTEAFF. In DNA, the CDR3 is TGTGCCAGCAGTCCCAGGACAGCGAACACTGAAGCTTTCTTT.

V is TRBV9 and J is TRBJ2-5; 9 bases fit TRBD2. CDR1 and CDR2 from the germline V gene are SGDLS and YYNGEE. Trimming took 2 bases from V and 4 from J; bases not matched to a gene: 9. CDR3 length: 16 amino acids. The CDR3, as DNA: TGTGCCAGCAGCGTCGGACTAGCGTCGGGGAGAGAGACCCAGTACTTC. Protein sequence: CASSVGLASGRETQYF.

DNA of the CDR3: TGTGCCAGCAGCTTAGGACCCCATGGGGGTAATCAGCCCCAGCATTTT. Protein sequence: CASSLGPHGGNQPQHF. V gene TRBV7-8 combines with J gene TRBJ1-5; the D gene is possibly TRBD1 (5 bases). Germline V gene lookup returns CDR1 SGHVS and CDR2 FQNEAQ. V lost 1 base and J lost 4, with 14 bases in between. This CDR3 has 16 amino acids.

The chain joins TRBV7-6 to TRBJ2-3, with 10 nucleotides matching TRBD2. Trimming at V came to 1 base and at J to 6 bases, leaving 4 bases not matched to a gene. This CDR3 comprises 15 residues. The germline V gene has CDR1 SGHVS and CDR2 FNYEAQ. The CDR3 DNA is TGTGCCAGCAGCTTAGTGACTAGCGGGCTTGATACGCAGTATTTT. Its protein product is CASSLVTSGLDTQYF.

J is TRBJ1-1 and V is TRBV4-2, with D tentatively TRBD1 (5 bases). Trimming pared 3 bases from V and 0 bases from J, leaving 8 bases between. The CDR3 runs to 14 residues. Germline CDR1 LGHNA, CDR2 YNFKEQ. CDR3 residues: CASSQTDMNTEAFF. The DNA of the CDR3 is TGTGCCAGCAGCCAGACAGACATGAACACTGAAGCTTTCTTT.

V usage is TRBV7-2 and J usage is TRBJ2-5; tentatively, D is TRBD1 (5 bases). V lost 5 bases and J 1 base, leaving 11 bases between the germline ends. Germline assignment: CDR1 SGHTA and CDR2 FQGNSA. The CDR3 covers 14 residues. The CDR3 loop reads CASSQRGFQETQYF. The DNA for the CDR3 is TGTGCCAGCAGCCAAAGGGGATTCCAAGAGACCCAGTACTTC.

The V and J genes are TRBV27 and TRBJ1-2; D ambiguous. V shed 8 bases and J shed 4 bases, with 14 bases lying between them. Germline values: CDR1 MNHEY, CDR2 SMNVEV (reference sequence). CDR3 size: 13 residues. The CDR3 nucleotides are TGTGCCAGCGGAGCGCTGGCTGGCTATGGCTACACCTTC. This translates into CASGALAGYGYTF.

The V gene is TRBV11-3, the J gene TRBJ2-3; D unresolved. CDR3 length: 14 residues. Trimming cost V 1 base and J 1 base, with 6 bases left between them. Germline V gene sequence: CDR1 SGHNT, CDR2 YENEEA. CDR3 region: CASSLGARTDTQYF. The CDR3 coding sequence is TGTGCCAGCAGCTTAGGAGCCCGCACAGATACGCAGTATTTT.

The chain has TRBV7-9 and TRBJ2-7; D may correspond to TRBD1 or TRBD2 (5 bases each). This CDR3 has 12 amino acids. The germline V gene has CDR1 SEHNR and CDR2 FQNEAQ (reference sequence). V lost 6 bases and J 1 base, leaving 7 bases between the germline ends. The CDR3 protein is CASRGPSYEQYF. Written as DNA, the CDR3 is TGTGCCAGCAGGGGACCATCCTACGAGCAGTACTTC.

Written as DNA, the CDR3 is TGCGCCAGCAGCTCGGACAGGGAGTACACTGAAGCTTTCTTT. Translated: CASSSDREYTEAFF. The chain carries TRBV5-1 and TRBJ1-1; 8 bases align to TRBD1. The V gene end was trimmed by 3 bases and the J gene end by 3 bases; junction bases not matched to a gene: 4. This CDR3 comprises 14 residues. Germline V gene data show CDR1 as SGHRS and CDR2 as YFSETQ.

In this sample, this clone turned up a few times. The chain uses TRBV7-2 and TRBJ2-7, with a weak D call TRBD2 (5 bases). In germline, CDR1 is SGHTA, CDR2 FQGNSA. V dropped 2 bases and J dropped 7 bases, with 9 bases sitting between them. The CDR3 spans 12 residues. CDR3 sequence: CASSLFGREQYF. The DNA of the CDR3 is TGTGCCAGCAGCTTATTTGGGAGAGAGCAGTACTTC.

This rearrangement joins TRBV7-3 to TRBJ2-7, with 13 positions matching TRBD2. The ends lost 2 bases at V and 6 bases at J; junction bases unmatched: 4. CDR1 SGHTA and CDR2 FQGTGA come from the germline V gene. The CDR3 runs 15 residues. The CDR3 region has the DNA TGTGCCAGCAGCTTATTGGGACTAGCGGGAAGCGAGCAGTACTTC. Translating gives CASSLLGLAGSEQYF.

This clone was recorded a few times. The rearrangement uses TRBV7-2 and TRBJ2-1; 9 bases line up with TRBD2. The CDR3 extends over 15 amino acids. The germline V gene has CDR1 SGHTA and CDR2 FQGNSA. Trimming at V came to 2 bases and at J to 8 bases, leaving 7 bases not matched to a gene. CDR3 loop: CASSLRLAGTDEQFF. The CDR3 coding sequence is TGTGCCAGCAGCTTACGGCTAGCGGGAACAGATGAGCAGTTCTTC.